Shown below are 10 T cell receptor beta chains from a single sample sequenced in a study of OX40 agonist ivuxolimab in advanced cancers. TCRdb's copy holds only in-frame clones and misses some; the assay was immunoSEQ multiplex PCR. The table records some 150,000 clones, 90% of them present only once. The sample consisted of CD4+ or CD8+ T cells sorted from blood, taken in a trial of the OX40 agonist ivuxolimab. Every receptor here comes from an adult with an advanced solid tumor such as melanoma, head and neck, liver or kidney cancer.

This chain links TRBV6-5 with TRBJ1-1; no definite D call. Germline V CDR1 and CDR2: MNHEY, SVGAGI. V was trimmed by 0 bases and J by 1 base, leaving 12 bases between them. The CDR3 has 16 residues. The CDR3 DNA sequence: TGTGCCAGCAGTTACTCCCCGACCAAGGGGAACACTGAAGCTTTCTTT. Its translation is CASSYSPTKGNTEAFF.

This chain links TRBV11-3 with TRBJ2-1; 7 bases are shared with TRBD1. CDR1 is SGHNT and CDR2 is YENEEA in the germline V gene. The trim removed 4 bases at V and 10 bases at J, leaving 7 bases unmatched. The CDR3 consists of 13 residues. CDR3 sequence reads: CASSSTGSGEQFF. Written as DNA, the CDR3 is TGTGCCAGCAGCTCGACAGGGTCAGGCGAGCAGTTCTTC.

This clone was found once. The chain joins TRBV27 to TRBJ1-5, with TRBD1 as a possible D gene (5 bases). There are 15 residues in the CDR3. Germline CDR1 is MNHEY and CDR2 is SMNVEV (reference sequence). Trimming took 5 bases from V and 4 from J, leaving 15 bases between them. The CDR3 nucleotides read TGTGCCAGCAGTCCAGGGTCGGGGGGGAATCAGCCCCAGCATTTT. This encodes CASSPGSGGNQPQHF.

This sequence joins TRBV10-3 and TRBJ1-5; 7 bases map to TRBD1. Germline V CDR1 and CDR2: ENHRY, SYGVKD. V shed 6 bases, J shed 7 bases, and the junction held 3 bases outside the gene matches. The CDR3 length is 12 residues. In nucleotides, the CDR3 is TGTGCCATCAGCGACAGGGAACAGCCCCAGCATTTT. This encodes CAISDREQPQHF.

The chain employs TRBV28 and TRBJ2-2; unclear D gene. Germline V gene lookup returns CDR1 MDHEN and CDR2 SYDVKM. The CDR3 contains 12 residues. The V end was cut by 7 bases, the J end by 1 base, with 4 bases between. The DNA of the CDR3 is TGTGCCAGCAAGGAGAACACCGGGGAGCTGTTTTTT. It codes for CASKENTGELFF.

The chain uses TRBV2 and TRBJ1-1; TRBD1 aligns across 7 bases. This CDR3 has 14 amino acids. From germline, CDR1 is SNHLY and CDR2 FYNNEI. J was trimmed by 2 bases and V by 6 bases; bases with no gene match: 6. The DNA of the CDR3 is TGTGCCAGCAGATTAACAGGGGCCAACACTGAAGCTTTCTTT. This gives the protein CASRLTGANTEAFF.

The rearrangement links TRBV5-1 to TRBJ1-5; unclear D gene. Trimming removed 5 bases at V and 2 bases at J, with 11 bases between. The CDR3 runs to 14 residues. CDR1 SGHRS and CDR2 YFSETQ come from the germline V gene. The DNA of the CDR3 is TGCGCCAGCAGGGCCGGGGAGGGCAATCAGCCCCAGCATTTT. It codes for CASRAGEGNQPQHF.

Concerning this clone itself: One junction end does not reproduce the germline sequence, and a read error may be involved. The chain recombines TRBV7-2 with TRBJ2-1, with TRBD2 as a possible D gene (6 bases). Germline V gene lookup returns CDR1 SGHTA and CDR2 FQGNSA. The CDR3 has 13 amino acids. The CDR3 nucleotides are TGTGCCAGCAGCACAACCGGTGTCGGGAGCGGTCTCTTC. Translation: CASSTTGVGSGLF.

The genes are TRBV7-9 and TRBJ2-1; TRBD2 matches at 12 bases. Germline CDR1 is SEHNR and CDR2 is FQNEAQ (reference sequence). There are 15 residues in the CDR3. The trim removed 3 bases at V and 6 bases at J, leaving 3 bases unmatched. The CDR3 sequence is CASSFPTSGSNEQFF. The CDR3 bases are TGTGCCAGCAGCTTCCCGACTAGCGGGAGCAATGAGCAGTTCTTC.

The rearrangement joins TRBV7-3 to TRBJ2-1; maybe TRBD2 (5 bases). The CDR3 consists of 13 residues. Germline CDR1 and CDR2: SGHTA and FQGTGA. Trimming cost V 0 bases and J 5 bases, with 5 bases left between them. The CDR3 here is CASSLTGDNEQFF. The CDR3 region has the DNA TGTGCCAGCAGCTTAACGGGAGACAATGAGCAGTTCTTC.